This is a list of T cell receptor beta chains from one sample in a study of blood T cell repertoires in COVID-19. Produced via immunoSEQ multiplex PCR; TCRdb's table is partial and in-frame only. The table lists 40,000 to 60,000 clones, about 86% of them singletons. Sequenced sample: peripheral blood. These receptors originate from an elderly man with active COVID-19. Each CDR3 is given with its conserved first and last residue. A D gene is named only where the DNA matches it firmly. Clone size is not always given. Where it is, it says once, few, many or a class for expanded clones.

j_gene,d_gene,v_gene,abundance,CDR3aa,CDR3nt
TRBJ1-2,.,TRBV5-5,.,CASSLDPRLNYGYTF,TGTGCCAGCAGCTTGGATCCAAGACTTAACTATGGCTACACCTTC
TRBJ2-1,TRBD2,TRBV18,.,CASSQLAGGTNEQFF,TGTGCCAGCTCACAACTAGCGGGAGGAACCAATGAGCAGTTCTTC
TRBJ2-7,.,TRBV20-1,.,CSASYQGSGEQYF,TGCAGTGCTAGTTACCAGGGGAGCGGAGAGCAGTACTTC
TRBJ2-3,TRBD2,TRBV14,.,CASSQYLSSGATSTDTQYF,TGTGCCAGCAGCCAATATCTTTCCAGCGGGGCCACTAGCACAGATACGCAGTATTTT
TRBJ2-1,TRBD1,TRBV15,.,CATILTGTGGNEQFF,TGTGCCACCATCCTGACCGGGACAGGGGGCAATGAGCAGTTCTTC
TRBJ1-1,TRBD1,TRBV6-2/TRBV6-3,few,CASSPTGITEAFF,TGTGCCAGCAGCCCGACAGGGATCACTGAAGCTTTCTTT
TRBJ2-5,.,TRBV27,.,CASSLDTKGVSKCETQYF,TGTGCCAGCAGTTTAGATACAAAAGGGGTTTCTAAGTGCGAGACCCAGTACTTC
TRBJ1-2,.,TRBV3-1/TRBV3-2,.,CASSPRRGGHGYTF,TGTGCCAGCAGCCCCCGCAGGGGCGGACATGGCTACACCTTC
TRBJ2-2,.,TRBV7-2,once,CASSRRGGLNTGELFF,TGTGCCAGCAGTAGACGGGGAGGACTAAACACCGGGGAGCTGTTTTTT
TRBJ2-1,TRBD2,TRBV5-1,.,CASSPRREGLYEQFF,TGCGCCAGCAGTCCACGGCGGGAGGGCCTCTATGAGCAGTTCTTC
TRBJ2-2,TRBD2,TRBV4-2,once,CASSHRGGRGYTGELFF,TGTGCCAGCAGCCACCGGGGCGGGAGGGGGTACACCGGGGAGCTGTTTTTT
TRBJ2-2,.,TRBV18,.,CASSAGLLGTGELFF,TGTGCCAGCTCTGCGGGATTATTAGGCACCGGGGAGCTGTTTTTT
TRBJ2-1,TRBD1,TRBV24-1,.,CATSDSHRGPYNEQFF,TGTGCCACCAGTGATTCCCACAGGGGACCCTACAATGAGCAGTTCTTC
TRBJ2-5,.,TRBV20-1,.,CSAGKGETQYF,TGCAGTGCGGGGAAGGGGGAGACCCAGTACTTC
TRBJ1-2,.,TRBV6-2/TRBV6-3,.,CASSSVFGYTF,TGTGCCAGCAGTTCTGTTTTTGGCTACACCTTC
TRBJ2-1,TRBD2,TRBV18,.,CASSQGRLAGVDEQFF,TGTGCCAGCTCCCAGGGGCGACTAGCGGGAGTAGATGAGCAGTTCTTC
TRBJ1-5,.,TRBV28,.,CASNWGRVGNQPQHF,TGTGCCAGCAATTGGGGCAGGGTCGGCAATCAGCCCCAGCATTTT
TRBJ1-4,TRBD1,TRBV19,.,CASRATGGVEKLFF,TGTGCCAGTAGGGCTACAGGGGGAGTAGAAAAACTGTTTTTT
TRBJ2-1,TRBD1,TRBV7-9,.,CASSQQRTGVSYNEQFF,TGTGCCAGCAGCCAACAAAGGACAGGGGTCTCCTACAATGAGCAGTTCTTC